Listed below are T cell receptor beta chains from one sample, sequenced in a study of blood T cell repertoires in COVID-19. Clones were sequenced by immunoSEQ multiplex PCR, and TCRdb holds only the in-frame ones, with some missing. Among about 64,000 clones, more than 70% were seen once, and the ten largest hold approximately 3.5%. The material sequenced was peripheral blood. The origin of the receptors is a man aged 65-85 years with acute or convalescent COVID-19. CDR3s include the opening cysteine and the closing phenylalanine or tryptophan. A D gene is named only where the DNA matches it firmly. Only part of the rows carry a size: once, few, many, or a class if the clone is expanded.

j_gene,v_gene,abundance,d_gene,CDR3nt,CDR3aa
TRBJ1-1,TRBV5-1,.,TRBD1,TGCGCCAGCAGCTCCCTTGACAGGGGCACTGAAGCTTTCTTT,CASSSLDRGTEAFF
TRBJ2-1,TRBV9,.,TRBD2,TGTGCCAGCAGCGCTCCCCTTCTTAGCGGGGGGGTAGGAAATGAGCAGTTCTTC,CASSAPLLSGGVGNEQFF
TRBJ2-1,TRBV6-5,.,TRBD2,TGTGCCAGCATCCTGGGAGGGACCTCCTACAATGAGCAGTTCTTC,CASILGGTSYNEQFF
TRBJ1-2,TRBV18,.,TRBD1,TGTGCCAGCTCACCCGCGGGACAGAACTATGGCTACACCTTC,CASSPAGQNYGYTF
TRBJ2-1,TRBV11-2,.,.,TGTGCCAGCAGCTTAGCCCGGGGTTACAATGAGCAGTTCTTC,CASSLARGYNEQFF
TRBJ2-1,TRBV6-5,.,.,TGTGCCAGCAGTTACCCCATTAGCTCCTACAATGAGCAGTTCTTC,CASSYPISSYNEQFF
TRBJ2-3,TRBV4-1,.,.,TGCGCCAGCAGCCAAGTGGTGTTAGCCGAGCTACTGAGCACAGATACGCAGTATTTT,CASSQVVLAELLSTDTQYF
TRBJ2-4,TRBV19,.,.,TGTGCCAGTAGTATTGGGGCAGGGTCCAATGTCGGGTACTTC,CASSIGAGSNVGYF
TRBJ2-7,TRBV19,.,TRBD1,TGTGCCTGTAGTATAGGTAGAGGGACAGGATCCTACGAGCAGTACTTC,CACSIGRGTGSYEQYF
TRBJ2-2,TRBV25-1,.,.,TGTGCCAGCAGTGCGACAGGGAACACCGGGGAGCTGTTTTTT,CASSATGNTGELFF
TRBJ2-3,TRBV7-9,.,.,TGTGCCAGCAGTTTAACGACTAGCACAGATACGCAGTATTTT,CASSLTTSTDTQYF
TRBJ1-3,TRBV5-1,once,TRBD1,TGCGCCAGCACGGGGCAGGGGGCGATAGGAAACACCATATATTTT,CASTGQGAIGNTIYF
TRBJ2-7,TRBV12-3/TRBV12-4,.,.,TGTGCCAGCAGTTTATGGATAGCTGGGGAGCAGTACTTC,CASSLWIAGEQYF
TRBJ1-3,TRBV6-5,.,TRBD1,TGTGCCAGCAGCCGGGACAGGGGAAACACCATATATTTT,CASSRDRGNTIYF
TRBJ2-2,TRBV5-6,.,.,TGTGCCAGCAGCTTGGAACTAGCCTACGAGACCGGGGAGCTGTTTTTT,CASSLELAYETGELFF
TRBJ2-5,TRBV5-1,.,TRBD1,TGCGCCAGCAGCCGGGGACAGCAAGAGACCCAGTACTTC,CASSRGQQETQYF
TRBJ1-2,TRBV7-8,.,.,TGTGCCAGCAGCTTAGGGCCAGGGTTTAACTATGGCTACACCTTC,CASSLGPGFNYGYTF
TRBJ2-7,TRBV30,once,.,TGTGCCTGGAGTGTAAGCCAGCGGCGGTTACCATACTACGAGCAGTACTTC,CAWSVSQRRLPYYEQYF
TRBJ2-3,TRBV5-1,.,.,TGCGCCAGCAGCTTGGTGTCAGGGTCCACAGATACGCAGTATTTT,CASSLVSGSTDTQYF
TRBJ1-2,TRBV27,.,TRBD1,TGTGCCAGCAGTCCACAGGGGTTTAAGGATGGCTACACCTTC,CASSPQGFKDGYTF
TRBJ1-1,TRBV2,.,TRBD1,TGTGCCAGCAGTGGGGACAGGGGCGCTGAAGCTTTCTTT,CASSGDRGAEAFF
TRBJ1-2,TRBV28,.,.,TGTGCCAGCAGGTCCTCGCGGCATGCTGGGGGCTACACCTTC,CASRSSRHAGGYTF
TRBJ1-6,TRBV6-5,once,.,TGTGCCAGCAGTTACTCACAGGGTCATTCACCCCTCCACTTT,CASSYSQGHSPLHF
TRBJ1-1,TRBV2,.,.,TGTGCCAGCAGTGCGGGGTCAGTCATCACTGAAGCTTTCTTT,CASSAGSVITEAFF
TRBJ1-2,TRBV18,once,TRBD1,TGTGCCAGCTCAGCCGACAGGGCTGGCTACACCTTC,CASSADRAGYTF
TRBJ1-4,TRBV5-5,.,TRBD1,TGTGCCAGCAGCTTGGAGGACAGGGGGAATGAAAAACTGTTTTTT,CASSLEDRGNEKLFF
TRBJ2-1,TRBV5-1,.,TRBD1,TGCGCCAGCAGCTTGAACAGGGGGCCGAGGTTCCGTCGCAATGAGCAGTTCTTC,CASSLNRGPRFRRNEQFF
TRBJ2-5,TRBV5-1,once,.,TGCGCCAGCAGCTTGAGGGAGATCCAAGAGACCCAGTACTTC,CASSLREIQETQYF
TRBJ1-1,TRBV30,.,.,TGTGCCTGGAGTGTACTGTCAGGTCAGAACACTGAAGCTTTCTTT,CAWSVLSGQNTEAFF
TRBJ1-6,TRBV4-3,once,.,TGCGCCAGCAGCCAAGATAGGGGGTACCCCTATAATTCACCCCTCCACTTT,CASSQDRGYPYNSPLHF
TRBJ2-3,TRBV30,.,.,TGTGCCTGGAGTGTAGGGGCAGATACGCAGTATTTT,CAWSVGADTQYF
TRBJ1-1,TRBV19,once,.,TGTGCCAGTACCCTGGAAGGGGCAGCTTTCTTT,CASTLEGAAFF
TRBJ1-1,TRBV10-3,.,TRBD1,TGTGCCATTCACGACAGGGGGCTAAACACTGAAGCTTTCTTT,CAIHDRGLNTEAFF
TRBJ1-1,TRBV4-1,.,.,TGCGCCAGCAGCCAAGGCAGGGGCAATGAAGCTTTCTTT,CASSQGRGNEAFF
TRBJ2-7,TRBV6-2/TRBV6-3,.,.,TGTGCCAGCAGTTACTCTGACAGATACGAGCAGTACTTC,CASSYSDRYEQYF
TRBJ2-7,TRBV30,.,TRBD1,TGTGCCTGGACTCCACAGGGGATCCTCTACGAGCAGTACTTC,CAWTPQGILYEQYF
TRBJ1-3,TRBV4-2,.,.,TGTGCCAGCAGCCAAGACCGGAGCTCTGGAAACACCATATATTTT,CASSQDRSSGNTIYF
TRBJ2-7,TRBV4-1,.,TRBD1,TGCGCCAGCAGCCACGCTCGGACAGGGGGGTTTGACGAGCAGTACTTC,CASSHARTGGFDEQYF
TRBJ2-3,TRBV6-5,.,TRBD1,TGTGCCAGCAGTATCGGGACAGGGGCGGATACGCAGTATTTT,CASSIGTGADTQYF
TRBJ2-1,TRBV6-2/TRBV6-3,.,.,TGTGCCAGCAGTTACCCCACGGCGGGGCCCAATGAGCAGTTCTTC,CASSYPTAGPNEQFF
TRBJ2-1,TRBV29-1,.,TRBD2,TGCAGCGTCCTCGGGAGGGCCTCTTACAATGAGCAGTTCTTC,CSVLGRASYNEQFF
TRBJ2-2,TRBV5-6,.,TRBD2,TGTGCCAGCAGCTTGGCCGGGGGGGCCAGAAACGGGGAGCTGTTTTTT,CASSLAGGARNGELFF
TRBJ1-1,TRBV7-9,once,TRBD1,TGTGCCAGCAGCTTAGGACAGGGGAGCACTGAAGCTTTCTTT,CASSLGQGSTEAFF
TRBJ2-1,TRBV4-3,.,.,TGCGCCAGCAGCCAAGATCGGGGTACGACGTTTGAGCAGTTCTTC,CASSQDRGTTFEQFF
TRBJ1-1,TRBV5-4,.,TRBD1,TGTGCCAGCAGCTGGGACAGGAGAGGGTACACTGAAGCTTTCTTT,CASSWDRRGYTEAFF
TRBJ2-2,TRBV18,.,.,TGTGCCAGCTCACTAATGACGGGCACCGGGGAGCTGTTTTTT,CASSLMTGTGELFF
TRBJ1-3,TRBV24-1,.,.,TGTGCCACCAGTGATTTGACCAGGCTCGACTCTGGAAACACCATATATTTT,CATSDLTRLDSGNTIYF
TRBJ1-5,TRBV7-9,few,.,TGTGCCAGCAGCCTAAGTGGGTTGGACCCGGGGGGCAATCAGCCCCAGCATTTT,CASSLSGLDPGGNQPQHF
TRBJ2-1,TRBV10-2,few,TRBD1,TGCGCCAGCAGTGAGAAGGTGACAGGGACCTTTTACAATGAGCAGTTCTTC,CASSEKVTGTFYNEQFF
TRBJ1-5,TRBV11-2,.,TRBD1,TGTGCCAGCAGCTTCAGGGGAAGGGGGCAACTCCCAGTCGCGCATTTT,CASSFRGRGQLPVAHF
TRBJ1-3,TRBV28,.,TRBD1,TGTGCCAGCAGGAGGGACAGGGGGCCGGTAAACACCATATATTTT,CASRRDRGPVNTIYF
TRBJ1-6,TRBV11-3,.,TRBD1,TGTGCCAGACTAACAGGGGAATCGAATTCACCCCTCCACTTT,CARLTGESNSPLHF
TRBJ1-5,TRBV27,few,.,TGTGCCAGCAGTTTGGGAGGGGCCCTAAATCAGCCCCAGCATTTT,CASSLGGALNQPQHF
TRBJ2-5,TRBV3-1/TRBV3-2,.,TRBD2,TGTGCCAGCAGCCTAGCGGGGGGACCCAGAGAGACCCAGTACTTC,CASSLAGGPRETQYF
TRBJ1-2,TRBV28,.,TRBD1,TGTGCCAGCAGTCCAGGACAGGGGACTAACTATGGCTACACCTTC,CASSPGQGTNYGYTF